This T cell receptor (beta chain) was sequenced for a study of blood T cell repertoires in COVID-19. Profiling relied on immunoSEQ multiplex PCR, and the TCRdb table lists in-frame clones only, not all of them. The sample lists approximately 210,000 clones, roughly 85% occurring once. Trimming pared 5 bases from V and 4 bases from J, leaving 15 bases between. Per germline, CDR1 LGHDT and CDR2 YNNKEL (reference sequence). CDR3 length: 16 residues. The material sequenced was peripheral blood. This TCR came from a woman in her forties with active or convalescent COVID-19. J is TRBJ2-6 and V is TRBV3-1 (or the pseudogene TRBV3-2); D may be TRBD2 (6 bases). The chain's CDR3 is CASSFFWGVGANVLTF. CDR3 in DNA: TGTGCCAGCAGCTTTTTTTGGGGGGTCGGGGCCAACGTCCTGACTTTC.